What follows are 30 T cell receptor beta chains derived from one specimen sequenced in a study of molecular identifiers for immune sequencing clone quantification. One entry per CDR3 protein results from TCRdb running MiXCR on the PCR reads. The table includes approximately 500,000 distinct CDR3 sequences, around 23% detected once. Sequenced material: naive CD8+ T cells from blood, with Jurkat cell RNA spiked in. Subset of the sample: FACS-sorted CD8+CD4-CCR7+CD45RA+ naive T cells. Receptors were obtained from a human donor in good health. Some libraries in this study had Jurkat cell RNA spiked in.

This chain joins TRBV6-6 and TRBJ2-7, with 8 bases fitting TRBD1. Germline lookup yields CDR1 MNHNY and CDR2 SVGAGI (reference sequence). The CDR3 is 15 amino acids. The junction had 6 bases not matched to a gene; V was cut back by 2 bases and J by 3 bases. CDR3 region: CASSYVRQGNYEQYF. Written as DNA, the CDR3 is TGTGCCAGCAGTTACGTGAGACAGGGGAACTACGAGCAGTACTTC.

This clonotype was counted only a few times. V usage is TRBV28 and J usage is TRBJ1-6, with D uncertain. CDR1 is MDHEN and CDR2 is SYDVKM in the germline V gene. The CDR3 consists of 14 residues. The ends were cut back, 3 bases at V and 10 bases at J, with 13 bases in the middle. Here the CDR3 reads CASSLFYMGSPLHF. The CDR3 DNA sequence: TGTGCCAGCAGTTTGTTTTATATGGGGTCACCCCTCCACTTT.

This clonotype was picked up many times. J is TRBJ2-1 and V is TRBV28; 14 nucleotides align to TRBD2. The CDR3 runs 17 residues. Germline lookup yields CDR1 MDHEN and CDR2 SYDVKM. Losses at the gene ends were 5 bases for V and 4 bases for J; bases not matched to a gene: 7. The CDR3: CASSPPWTSGRYNEQFF. Written as DNA, the CDR3 is TGTGCCAGCAGTCCCCCCTGGACTAGCGGGAGGTACAATGAGCAGTTCTTC.

CDR3 sequence reads: CAWTLLAGGSGEQYF. The CDR3 coding sequence is TGTGCCTGGACCCTTCTAGCGGGAGGGAGTGGCGAGCAGTACTTC. The chain carries TRBV30 and TRBJ2-7; 12 bases map to TRBD2. With 4 bases clipped from V and 6 bases from J, the junction kept 10 bases outside the gene matches. CDR3 length equals 15 residues. Germline values: CDR1 GTSNPN, CDR2 SVGIG (reference sequence).

To note about this clonotype: Given a much more abundant clone one base away, this may be a read error. The chain employs TRBV13 and TRBJ2-2; tentative D call: TRBD2 (6 bases). The CDR3 is 15 amino acids. CDR1 and CDR2 from the germline V gene are PRHDT and FYEKMQ (reference sequence). CDR3 nucleotides: TGTGCCAGCAGCTTAGAGGGAGAGTCTGCCGGGGGGCTGTTTTTT. This codes for CASSLEGESAGGLFF. Complete variable domain (other parts from reference TRBV13 and TRBJ2-2): AAGVIQSPRHLIKEKRETATLKCYPIPRHDTVYWYQQGPGQDPQFLISFYEKMQSDKGSIPDRFSAQQFSDYHSELNMSSLELGDSALYFCASSLEGESAGGLFFGEGSRLTVL.

This clonotype came up many times. The chain uses TRBV28 and TRBJ1-1; D possibly corresponds to TRBD1 (6 bases). Germline V gene sequence: CDR1 MDHEN, CDR2 SYDVKM. Trimming cost V 4 bases and J 5 bases, with 14 bases left between them. The CDR3 sequence is 14 residues long. Here the CDR3 reads CASSWRGGRTEAFF. The DNA for the CDR3 is TGTGCCAGCAGTTGGCGCGGGGGGCGAACTGAAGCTTTCTTT.

This clonotype has ten or more counts. The chain recombines TRBV30 with TRBJ2-6, with D possibly being TRBD2 (5 bases). The V and J ends lost 4 bases and 0 bases respectively, with 13 bases between them. CDR1 and CDR2 from the germline V gene are GTSNPN and SVGIG (reference sequence). The CDR3 totals 16 residues. The CDR3 DNA follows: TGTGCCTGGACCCCGCCCGGGATCTCTGGGGCCAACGTCCTGACTTTC. Its protein product is CAWTPPGISGANVLTF.

V is TRBV4-3 and J is TRBJ2-7, with D perhaps assigned TRBD1 or TRBD2 (6 bases each). Trimming stripped 0 bases from V and 4 bases from J, with 16 bases between. Germline-derived CDR1 and CDR2 are LGHNA and YSLEER. The CDR3 is made up of 16 amino acids. The CDR3 DNA is TGCGCCAGCAGCCAAGATCGGGCAGGGGACTGGTACGAGCAGTACTTC. It encodes CASSQDRAGDWYEQYF.

The genes are TRBV19 and TRBJ1-5; maybe TRBD1 (6 bases). V lost 4 bases, J lost 2 bases, and 12 bases lay in between. The CDR3 covers 15 residues. The germline V gene has CDR1 LNHDA and CDR2 SQIVND (reference sequence). The DNA for the CDR3 is TGTGCCAGTAGTACCTGGGCAGGGGGCAATCAGCCCCAGCATTTT. Translating it yields CASSTWAGGNQPQHF.

This clonotype was picked up many times. The chain combines TRBV6-2 or TRBV6-3 with TRBJ1-1, with a tentative D call TRBD1 (6 bases). This CDR3 region has 15 residues. CDR1 is MNHEY, CDR2 SVGEGT, per germline. Trimming took off 5 bases at V and 2 bases at J, with 15 bases between the two ends. This chain's CDR3 is CASSLVQGTNTEAFF. The CDR3 DNA reads as TGTGCCAGCAGTCTCGTCCAGGGGACAAACACTGAAGCTTTCTTT.

This clonotype appeared once. This sequence joins TRBV4-1 and TRBJ2-7; D might be TRBD1 (5 bases). This CDR3 contains 14 residues. CDR1 is MGHRA and CDR2 is YSYEKL in the germline V gene. With 1 base removed from V and 5 bases from J, the gap between germline ends came to 12 bases. CDR3 protein: CASSQGGGAHEQYF. The CDR3 DNA follows: TGCGCCAGCAGCCAAGGGGGCGGAGCCCACGAGCAGTACTTC.

This clonotype has just a few counts. The chain has TRBV6-1 and TRBJ1-6, with no clear D. This CDR3 is built from 17 residues. CDR1 and CDR2 (germline): MNHNS, SASEGT. The V gene lost 2 bases and the J gene lost 0 bases, with 11 bases spanning the gap. CDR3 nucleotide sequence: TGTGCCAGCAGTGAACGCGTCGGAGCCTCCTATAATTCACCCCTCCACTTT. It encodes CASSERVGASYNSPLHF.

The V gene is TRBV19, the J gene TRBJ1-5; possible D gene TRBD1, 5 bases. This CDR3 has 15 residues. Germline CDR1 LNHDA, CDR2 SQIVND (reference sequence). V lost 7 bases and J lost 2, with 15 bases in between. Here the CDR3 DNA reads TGTGCCAGTACCGTGGACGTGGGGGGCAATCAGCCCCAGCATTTT. The encoded protein is CASTVDVGGNQPQHF.

The V and J genes are TRBV4-1 and TRBJ2-7; 7 nucleotides agree with TRBD1. Trimming removed 4 bases from V and 4 bases from J; junction bases left unmatched: 13. Germline V CDR1 and CDR2: MGHRA, YSYEKL. The CDR3 is 16 residues long. The CDR3 DNA follows: TGCGCCAGCAGCCCTATCGTTACAGGGGCTCTGTACGAGCAGTACTTC. It encodes CASSPIVTGALYEQYF.

This clonotype has just a few counts. One junction end disagrees with the germline gene, perhaps due to a read error. V usage is TRBV4-3 and J usage is TRBJ2-7, with D perhaps TRBD2 (5 bases). This CDR3 has 15 amino acids. Germline V gene lookup returns CDR1 LGHNA and CDR2 YSLEER. In DNA, the CDR3 is TGCGCCAGCAGCCAAGATAGAGGGTACTCCTACGAGCGGTACTTC. This gives the protein CASSQDRGYSYERYF.

The J gene is TRBJ2-3, the V gene TRBV11-2; a possible D gene is TRBD1 (5 bases). This CDR3 spans 15 amino acids. V lost 1 base and J lost 3, with 11 bases in between. Germline values: CDR1 SGHAT, CDR2 FQNNGV. CDR3 region: CASSLARAGTDTQYF. In DNA form, the CDR3 reads TGTGCCAGCAGCTTAGCCAGGGCCGGTACAGATACGCAGTATTTT. Drawing the rest from reference TRBV11-2 and TRBJ2-3, the complete variable domain is EAGVAQSPRYKIIEKRQSVAFWCNPISGHATLYWYQQILGQGPKLLIQFQNNGVVDDSQLPKDRFSAERLKGVDSTLKIQPAKLEDSAVYLCASSLARAGTDTQYFGPGTRLTVL.

This clonotype came up a few times. The rearrangement joins TRBV28 to TRBJ2-1; 10 nucleotides line up with TRBD2. Germline assignment: CDR1 MDHEN and CDR2 SYDVKM. J gave up 7 bases and V 5 bases, and 8 bases lay outside the gene matches. The CDR3 loop spans 15 amino acids. The CDR3 is CASSALAGEVNEQFF. In DNA, the CDR3 is TGTGCCAGCAGTGCCCTAGCGGGAGAAGTTAATGAGCAGTTCTTC.

On this clonotype itself: One end of the junction varies from germline; a read error may be responsible. V usage is TRBV7-9 and J usage is TRBJ2-3; TRBD2 aligns across 9 bases. Per germline, CDR1 SEHNR and CDR2 FQNEAQ (reference sequence). The CDR3 is made up of 17 amino acids. The CDR3 sequence: CASTHLTSGWITNTQYF. Here the CDR3 DNA reads TGTGCCAGCACCCATTTAACTAGCGGGTGGATCACAAATACGCAGTATTTT.

As concerns this clonotype: Sequence at one end of the junction differs from germline and may be a read error. The chain links TRBV4-2 to TRBJ2-3; D tentatively fits TRBD1 or TRBD2 (5 bases each). Germline assignment: CDR1 LGHNA and CDR2 YNFKEQ. This CDR3 region has 16 residues. CDR3 DNA sequence: TGCGCCAGCAGCCAAGACTGGGACGCTAGCACAGATACGCAGTATTTT. Translating gives CASSQDWDASTDTQYF.

CDR3 sequence reads: CASGLVVSVFYSHSRTPNSPLHF. The CDR3 nucleotides read TGTGCTAGTGGTTTGGTAGTCTCAGTGTTCTACTCCCACTCAAGAACCCCTAATTCACCCCTCCACTTT. The chain carries TRBV12-5 and TRBJ1-6, with D hard to call. This CDR3 comprises 23 residues. V lost 0 bases, J lost 6 bases, and 33 bases lay in between. Germline V lookup: CDR1 LGHNT, CDR2 FRNRAP.

This clonotype was counted ten times or more. This rearrangement joins TRBV5-6 to TRBJ2-5; D is uncertain. V dropped 4 bases and J dropped 4 bases, with 11 bases sitting between them. CDR1 SGHDT and CDR2 YYEEEE come from the germline V gene. The CDR3 length is 13 residues. DNA of the CDR3: TGTGCCAGCAGCCCACGGTTCGTAGAGACCCAGTACTTC. This gives the protein CASSPRFVETQYF.

This clonotype came up many times. The chain links TRBV6-2 or TRBV6-3 to TRBJ2-3; D gene uncertain. Germline V gene sequence: CDR1 MNHEY, CDR2 SVGEGT. The V end lost 8 bases, the J end lost 5 bases, and 14 bases lay between the germline ends. The CDR3 sequence is 13 residues long. CDR3 sequence (DNA): TGTGCCAGCTCCCTCCGACTTCGAGATACGCAGTATTTT. Translation gives CASSLRLRDTQYF.

Only a few counts were recorded for this clonotype. This chain joins TRBV12-3 or TRBV12-4 and TRBJ2-5, with 8 bases fitting TRBD2. This CDR3 is built from 16 residues. With V trimmed by 1 base and J by 2 bases, 6 bases remained unmatched. The CDR3 region has the DNA TGTGCCAGCAGTTTAGAGGAACTAGCGGTACAAGAGACCCAGTACTTC. Translating gives CASSLEELAVQETQYF.

The CDR3 coding sequence is TGTGCCAGCAGTGACTTGCTAGCGGGATCATACAATGAGCAGTTCTTC. It encodes CASSDLLAGSYNEQFF. V gene TRBV2 combines with J gene TRBJ2-1, with 9 bases lining up with TRBD2. This CDR3 contains 16 residues. With V trimmed by 3 bases and J by 4 bases, 7 bases remained unmatched. Germline V CDR1 and CDR2: SNHLY, FYNNEI.

This clonotype has only a few counts. The chain is built from TRBV7-9 and TRBJ2-5, with 12 bases fitting TRBD2. In germline, CDR1 is SEHNR, CDR2 FQNEAQ (reference sequence). J was trimmed by 5 bases and V by 5 bases; bases with no gene match: 12. This CDR3 has 17 amino acids. In DNA form, the CDR3 reads TGTGCCAGCAGCCCAAGGACTAGCGGGGTTACTGGTGAGACCCAGTACTTC. Residues: CASSPRTSGVTGETQYF.

A remark on this clonotype: The CDR3 carries no conserved terminal phenylalanine or tryptophan, so it likely arises from a read error. This chain connects TRBV4-1 to TRBJ1-1; D is uncertain. This CDR3 comprises 11 residues. The germline V gene has CDR1 MGHRA and CDR2 YSYEKL. The V end was cut by 9 bases, the J end by 6 bases, with 11 bases between. CDR3 bases: TGCGCCAGTTCCGGGATCGCTGAAGCTTTCCTT. This codes for CASSGIAEAFL.

This chain links TRBV24-1 with TRBJ2-5; D may be TRBD1 (5 bases). The CDR3 has 16 residues. Germline lookup yields CDR1 KGHDR and CDR2 SFDVKD. V lost 1 base and J 2 bases, leaving 13 bases between the germline ends. In DNA form, the CDR3 reads TGTGCCACCAGTGATTTAGGTGACAGCACACAAGAGACCCAGTACTTC. Translated: CATSDLGDSTQETQYF.

The genes are TRBV28 and TRBJ2-3; 11 bases agree with TRBD2. In germline, CDR1 is MDHEN, CDR2 SYDVKM. Trimming took 6 bases from V and 1 from J; bases not matched to a gene: 3. The CDR3 is made up of 15 amino acids. The CDR3 spells CASRLLAGGTDTQYF. The CDR3 bases are TGTGCCAGCAGACTACTAGCGGGGGGCACAGATACGCAGTATTTT.

The table lists this clonotype with a few counts. This chain joins TRBV7-6 and TRBJ2-3, with D possibly being TRBD1 (5 bases). Trimming took off 1 base at V and 1 base at J, with 15 bases between the two ends. Looked up from germline, CDR1 is SGHVS and CDR2 is FNYEAQ. There are 17 residues in the CDR3. CDR3 sequence: CASSLEAGLDGTDTQYF. CDR3 DNA: TGTGCCAGCAGCTTAGAAGCAGGGCTGGACGGCACAGATACGCAGTATTTT.

At least ten counts were recorded for this clonotype. J is TRBJ2-7 and V is TRBV5-1; D call uncertain. This CDR3 has 13 residues. The germline V gene encodes CDR1 SGHRS and CDR2 YFSETQ. Trimming shortened V by 4 bases and J by 2 bases, and 10 bases separated the two germline ends. The CDR3 sequence: CASSTSAAYEQYF. For the CDR3, the DNA is TGCGCCAGCAGCACGTCGGCTGCCTACGAGCAGTACTTC.